The clone carrying this T cell receptor (beta chain) has just a few counts. This record comes from a study of patients and donors after allogeneic stem cell transplantation. TCRdb ran MiXCR on the RT-PCR reads and lists one entry per CDR3 protein. The sample yields over 350,000 distinct CDR3 sequences, more than 15% seen once. Trimming left V 11 bases short and J 3 bases short, with 4 bases between. Germline V gene data show CDR1 as MNHEY and CDR2 as SVGAGI. The CDR3 is made up of 9 amino acids. The clonotype was recovered from a human donor who was either an allogeneic HSCT recipient or a stem cell or donor lymphocyte infusion donor (not recorded which). It is not recorded whose cells these are; they may come from a transplant donor. What was sequenced was blood, either unsorted or a sorted T cell fraction (not recorded which). The chain carries TRBV6-5 and TRBJ2-5; D call uncertain. CDR3 region: CAGKETQYF. CDR3 in DNA: TGTGCCGGCAAAGAGACCCAGTACTTC.